This T cell receptor (beta chain) is from a study of technical replicates of blood from a few donors. The CDR3 runs to 16 residues. V shed 3 bases and J 2 bases; nucleotides not matched to a gene: 7. CDR1 and CDR2 from the germline V gene are MGHRA and YSYEKL. This clone was observed once. Some clones are missing from TCRdb's copy, which holds only in-frame ones; the method was immunoSEQ multiplex PCR. There are approximately 79,000 clones in the sample; 95% to 98% occur only once, and 0.3% to 0.35% lies in the top ten. Sequenced input: T cells isolated from PBMCs. The sequence derives from a human donor in good health. The rearrangement joins TRBV4-1 to TRBJ2-7; 10 bases map to TRBD2. The DNA for the CDR3 is TGCGCCAGCAGCCAGAGGGATACTAGCGGGGCCTACGAGCAGTACTTC. This codes for CASSQRDTSGAYEQYF.